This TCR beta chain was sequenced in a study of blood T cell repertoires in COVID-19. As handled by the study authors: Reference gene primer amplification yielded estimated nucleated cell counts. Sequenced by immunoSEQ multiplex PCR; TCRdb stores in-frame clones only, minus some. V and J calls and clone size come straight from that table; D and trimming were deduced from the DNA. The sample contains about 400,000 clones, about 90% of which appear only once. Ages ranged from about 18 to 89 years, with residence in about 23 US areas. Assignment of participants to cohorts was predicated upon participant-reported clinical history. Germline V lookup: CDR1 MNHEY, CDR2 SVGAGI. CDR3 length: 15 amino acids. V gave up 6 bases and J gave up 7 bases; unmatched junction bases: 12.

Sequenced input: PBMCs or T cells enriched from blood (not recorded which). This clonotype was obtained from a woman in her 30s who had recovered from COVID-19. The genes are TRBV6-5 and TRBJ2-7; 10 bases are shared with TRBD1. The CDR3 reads CASSPGTGALWEQYF. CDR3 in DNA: TGTGCCAGCAGCCCGGGGACAGGGGCCCTGTGGGAGCAGTACTTC.